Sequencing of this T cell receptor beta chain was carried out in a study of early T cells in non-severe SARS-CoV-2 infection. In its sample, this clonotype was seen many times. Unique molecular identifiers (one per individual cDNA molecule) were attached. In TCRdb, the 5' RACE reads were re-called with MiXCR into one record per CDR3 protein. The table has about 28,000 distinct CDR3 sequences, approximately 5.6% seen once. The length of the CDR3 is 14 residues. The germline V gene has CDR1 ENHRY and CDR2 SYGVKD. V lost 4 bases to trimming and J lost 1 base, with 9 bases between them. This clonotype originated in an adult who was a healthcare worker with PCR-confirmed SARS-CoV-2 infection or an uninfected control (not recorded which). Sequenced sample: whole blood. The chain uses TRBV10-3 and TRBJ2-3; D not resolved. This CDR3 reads CAISVSYRTDTQYF. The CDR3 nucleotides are TGTGCCATCAGTGTCAGCTACCGCACAGATACGCAGTATTTT.